These T cell receptor beta chains were read from a single sample in a study of CD8+CD57+ T cells in acquired aplastic anemia. TCRdb recomputed calls from the reads with MiXCR, one row per CDR3 protein. The profile shows about 470,000 distinct CDR3 sequences, around 30% of them singletons. What was sequenced was sorted CD4+, CD8+, or CD8+CD57+ T cells (not recorded which) from PBMCs. Receptor source: a human donor with aplastic anemia. CDR3s include the opening cysteine and the closing phenylalanine or tryptophan. A D gene is named only where the DNA matches it firmly. Not every row has a clone size; where given, it reads once, few, many or a size class.

d_gene	abundance	v_gene	j_gene	CDR3aa	CDR3nt
.	few	TRBV2	TRBJ1-3	CASWRYGGQRSTIYF	TGTGCCAGCTGGAGATACGGGGGGCAGAGGAGCACCATATATTTT
TRBD1	.	TRBV5-1	TRBJ2-3	CASSSRTGVVDTQYF	TGCGCCAGCAGCAGCCGGACAGGGGTTGTGGATACGCAGTATTTT
TRBD1	.	TRBV12-3/TRBV12-4	TRBJ2-1	CASSYRGRDEQFF	TGTGCCAGCAGTTATAGGGGGCGCGACGAGCAGTTCTTC
.	many	TRBV20-1	TRBJ1-5	CSASWQGQPQHF	TGCAGTGCTAGTTGGCAGGGCCAGCCCCAGCATTTT
.	many	TRBV20-1	TRBJ1-6	CSANDRRQTNSPLHF	TGCAGTGCTAACGACAGACGACAGACTAATTCACCCCTCCACTTT
.	.	TRBV29-1	TRBJ2-2	CSGTGELFF	TGCAGCGGTACCGGGGAGCTGTTTTTT
.	few	TRBV6-5	TRBJ1-3	CASSYGADSGNTIYF	TGTGCCAGCAGTTACGGCGCGGACTCTGGAAACACCATATATTTT
.	few	TRBV27	TRBJ2-7	CASSLKAVAYEQYF	TGTGCCAGCAGTTTAAAAGCGGTAGCCTACGAGCAGTACTTC
TRBD1	many	TRBV19	TRBJ2-7	CARLPDRGLYEQYF	TGTGCCAGGCTCCCGGACAGGGGCCTTTACGAGCAGTACTTC
.	.	TRBV6-2/TRBV6-3	TRBJ1-2	CASRRQGNLYGYTF	TGTGCCAGCAGAAGACAAGGAAACCTCTATGGCTACACCTTC
.	.	TRBV2	TRBJ2-7	CASSLRGDHYEQYF	TGTGCCAGCAGTCTGCGGGGAGACCACTACGAGCAGTACTTC
TRBD1	.	TRBV15	TRBJ1-2	CATSSRGRGYTF	TGTGCCACCAGTAGCAGGGGGCGCGGCTACACCTTC